The 22 T cell receptor beta chains listed next were all sequenced from one sample in a study of regulatory T cells in long-lasting Graves disease. Combining iRepertoire HTBI primers with Arm-PCR of CDR3 regions, the authors built TCR beta libraries. TCRdb re-analysed the multiplex PCR reads in MiXCR, keeping a single row per CDR3 protein. The table records about 430,000 distinct CDR3 sequences, approximately 22% of them present only once. The time point: persistent/refractory GD, antithyroid drugs over 5 years with positive TRAb. Isolated PBMC RNA provided the starting material for the TCR library. This specimen was peripheral blood mononuclear cells (PBMCs), taken when the disease was refractory, from a patient treated with antithyroid drugs. The receptors stem from a female donor with Graves disease.

This clonotype was counted a few times. The gene calls are TRBV2 and TRBJ2-7, with 7 bases aligning to TRBD2. After removal of 2 bases from V and 3 bases from J, the junction contained 4 bases not matched to a gene. This CDR3 spans 14 amino acids. Germline values: CDR1 SNHLY, CDR2 FYNNEI. CDR3 in DNA: TGTGCCAGCAGTGAACTGTCTAGCGGCTACGAGCAGTACTTC. Its translation is CASSELSSGYEQYF. The whole variable domain, remainder taken from reference TRBV2 and TRBJ2-7, is EPEVTQTPSHQVTQMGQEVILRCVPISNHLYFYWYRQILGQKVEFLVSFYNNEISEKSEIFDDQFSVERPDGSNFTLKIRSTKLEDSAMYFCASSELSSGYEQYFGPGTRLTVT.

In its sample, this clonotype was seen once. A far larger clone is one nucleotide away, so this likely arose from a read error. Because it lacks the conserved phenylalanine or tryptophan at the end, this CDR3 is likely a read error. The chain recombines TRBV11-1 with TRBJ2-5; D may be TRBD1 (6 bases). CDR1 and CDR2 (germline): SGHAT, FQDESV (reference sequence). This CDR3 contains 13 residues. Trimming cost V 4 bases and J 5 bases, with 11 bases left between them. CDR3 nucleotide sequence: TGTGCCAGCAGCTCGGGACAATTGGAGACCCAGTACCTC. It encodes CASSSGQLETQYL.

The V call is TRBV19, the J call TRBJ2-1; 9 bases match TRBD2. Per the germline V gene, CDR1 is LNHDA and CDR2 is SQIVND (reference sequence). The J segment lost 8 bases and the V segment lost 5 bases, leaving 1 base of the junction unmatched. CDR3 size: 12 residues. The CDR3 reads CASSPSGDEQFF. DNA for the CDR3: TGTGCCAGTAGTCCTAGCGGGGATGAGCAGTTCTTC.

This clonotype was detected ten times or more. The rearrangement links TRBV11-2 to TRBJ2-2; tentatively, D is TRBD2 (5 bases). Germline-derived CDR1 and CDR2 are SGHAT and FQNNGV. Deletions cut 5 bases from V and 5 bases from J, with 12 bases between. The CDR3 extends over 14 amino acids. The CDR3 region is CASSPVRGTGELFF. The CDR3 DNA reads as TGTGCCAGCAGCCCTGTCCGGGGAACCGGGGAGCTGTTTTTT. The full variable domain, in which reference TRBV11-2 and TRBJ2-2 provide the parts outside the CDR3, is EAGVAQSPRYKIIEKRQSVAFWCNPISGHATLYWYQQILGQGPKLLIQFQNNGVVDDSQLPKDRFSAERLKGVDSTLKIQPAKLEDSAVYLCASSPVRGTGELFFGEGSRLTVL.

Many counts were recorded for this clonotype. V usage is TRBV6-2 or TRBV6-3 and J usage is TRBJ2-5, with D possibly TRBD2 on 5 matching bases. This CDR3 is 16 amino acids long. Trimming took off 0 bases at V and 6 bases at J, with 17 bases between the two ends. Germline V gene data show CDR1 as MNHEY and CDR2 as SVGEGT. The DNA of the CDR3 is TGTGCCAGCAGTTACTCGATTTCTGGGAGTGAAAAGACCCAGTACTTC. This sequence encodes CASSYSISGSEKTQYF.

This clonotype occurred once. This sequence joins TRBV18 and TRBJ2-6; D not certain. Trimming took 3 bases from V and 4 from J, leaving 13 bases between them. CDR3 length equals 16 residues. Germline-derived CDR1 and CDR2 are KGHSH and LQKENI. The DNA for the CDR3 is TGTGCCAGCTCACCCGATGGTGGCTCCGGGGCCAACGTCCTGACTTTC. Protein sequence: CASSPDGGSGANVLTF.

Comment on this clonotype: A read error is possible here, since a much larger clone lies one base away. This rearrangement joins TRBV27 to TRBJ1-1, with a tentative D call TRBD1 (6 bases). Looked up from germline, CDR1 is MNHEY and CDR2 is SMNVEV (reference sequence). The CDR3 is 13 residues long. The V and J ends lost 3 bases and 13 bases respectively, with 18 bases between them. CDR3 nucleotides: TGTGCCAGCAGTTTCGCGGGGGGCAGAGTGGGTTTCTTT. It yields the protein CASSFAGGRVGFF.

This clonotype came up a few times. A read error is possible here, since a much larger clone lies one base away. The chain has TRBV28 and TRBJ1-5, with D unresolved. Germline V gene sequence: CDR1 MDHEN, CDR2 SYDVKM. CDR3 length: 15 amino acids. Written as DNA, the CDR3 is TGTGCCAGCGGTTTTCTTGGGCAGAGCAATCAGCCCCAGCATTTT. This codes for CASGFLGQSNQPQHF.

This clonotype was observed at least ten times. V gene TRBV6-1 combines with J gene TRBJ1-2; D remains ambiguous. The CDR3 covers 14 residues. Per the germline V gene, CDR1 is MNHNS and CDR2 is SASEGT. Trimming pared 1 base from V and 0 bases from J, leaving 6 bases between. In nucleotides, the CDR3 is TGTGCCAGCAGTGAAGGCCTCTCTAACTATGGCTACACCTTC. This gives the protein CASSEGLSNYGYTF.

This chain connects TRBV7-9 to TRBJ1-1; possible D gene TRBD1, 5 bases. Looked up from germline, CDR1 is SEHNR and CDR2 is FQNEAQ (reference sequence). This CDR3 spans 17 amino acids. Trimming left V 3 bases short and J 2 bases short, with 19 bases between. The CDR3 spells CASSFWGTLHGNTEAFF. The CDR3 nucleotides are TGTGCCAGCAGCTTTTGGGGGACCCTCCACGGAAACACTGAAGCTTTCTTT. Together with reference TRBV7-9 and TRBJ1-1, the CDR3 gives the full variable domain: DTGVSQNPRHKITKRGQNVTFRCDPISEHNRLYWYRQTLGQGPEFLTYFQNEAQLEKSRLLSDRFSAERPKGSFSTLEIQRTEQGDSAMYLCASSFWGTLHGNTEAFFGQGTRLTVV.

About this clonotype: Germline and junction disagree at one end, which may indicate a read error. The CDR3 sequence is CASSLAGEQETQYF. The CDR3 nucleotides read TGTGCTAGCAGCTTAGCGGGGGAACAAGAGACCCAGTACTTC. The J gene is TRBJ2-5, the V gene TRBV7-7, with TRBD2 matching over 9 bases. Germline V gene sequence: CDR1 SSHAT, CDR2 FNYEAQ (reference sequence). The CDR3 is made up of 14 amino acids. Variable domain in full (rest from reference TRBV7-7 and TRBJ2-5): GAGVSQSPRYKVTKRGQDVTLRCDPISSHATLYWYQQALGQGPEFLTYFNYEAQPDKSGLPSDRFSAERPEGSISTLTIQRTEQRDSAMYRCASSLAGEQETQYFGPGTRLLVL.

This clonotype occurred many times. The V gene is TRBV11-2, the J gene TRBJ1-2, with 9 bases fitting TRBD1. The CDR3 covers 13 residues. CDR1 is SGHAT and CDR2 is FQNNGV in the germline V gene. V dropped 5 bases and J dropped 7; count of bases not matched to a gene: 5. The CDR3 loop is CASSPGTGFGYTF. CDR3 in DNA: TGTGCCAGCAGCCCGGGGACAGGGTTTGGCTACACCTTC.

V gene TRBV6-4 combines with J gene TRBJ2-7; D gene unclear. The CDR3 has 17 residues. Trimming took off 2 bases at V and 3 bases at J, with 20 bases between the two ends. The germline V gene has CDR1 MRHNA and CDR2 SNTAGT. The CDR3 DNA follows: TGTGCCAGCAGTGACGGCCGAATATTGTCCCGTAGCTACGAGCAGTACTTC. Amino acids: CASSDGRILSRSYEQYF.

This clonotype was observed once. The CDR3 DNA reads as TGTGCCAGCAGTGAAGCAGCCAGCGGGAGTGAACCATACAATGAGCAGTTCTTC. Its translation is CASSEAASGSEPYNEQFF. The chain joins TRBV6-2 or TRBV6-3 to TRBJ2-1; the match to TRBD2 covers 8 bases. Trimming took 5 bases from V and 4 from J; bases not matched to a gene: 16. This CDR3 has 18 amino acids. Germline loops: CDR1 MNHEY, CDR2 SVGEGT.

This chain joins TRBV28 and TRBJ2-7; TRBD1 matches 7 bases. The CDR3 runs 14 residues. Trimming cost V 10 bases and J 6 bases; bases outside gene matches: 15. Germline lookup yields CDR1 MDHEN and CDR2 SYDVKM. The CDR3 is CATLTGTVPSEQYF. In nucleotides, the CDR3 is TGTGCCACTCTAACCGGGACAGTCCCGTCCGAGCAGTACTTC.

This clonotype was counted many times. The chain recombines TRBV28 with TRBJ2-5, with TRBD2 matching 9 bases. CDR1 MDHEN and CDR2 SYDVKM come from the germline V gene. The CDR3 runs to 18 residues. Trimming at V came to 5 bases and at J to 5 bases, leaving 18 bases not matched to a gene. CDR3 in amino acids: CASSAVSSSGTPQETQYF. CDR3 in DNA: TGTGCCAGCAGTGCCGTCTCCTCTAGCGGGACACCTCAGGAGACCCAGTACTTC.

The chain combines TRBV10-3 with TRBJ2-1, with D unclear. Trimming removed 4 bases at V and 0 bases at J, with 10 bases between. The CDR3 covers 15 residues. Germline assignment: CDR1 ENHRY and CDR2 SYGVKD. The DNA for the CDR3 is TGTGCCATCAGTGGGACGATCAGCTCCTACAATGAGCAGTTCTTC. It yields the protein CAISGTISSYNEQFF.

This clonotype was seen more than once but under ten times. The chain links TRBV20-1 to TRBJ2-2; D is possibly TRBD1 (6 bases). V was cut by 6 bases and J by 2 bases, with 10 bases left in between. CDR1 is DFQATT, CDR2 SNEGSKA, per germline (reference sequence). The CDR3 loop spans 13 amino acids. The CDR3 reads CSASGHNTGELFF. In nucleotides, the CDR3 is TGCAGTGCGTCGGGACACAACACCGGGGAGCTGTTTTTT.

This clonotype has a count of ten or more. CDR3: CASRGWSSGANVLTF. Here the CDR3 DNA reads TGTGCCAGCCGGGGGTGGTCCTCTGGGGCCAACGTCCTGACTTTC. The V and J genes are TRBV2 and TRBJ2-6, with D perhaps TRBD2 (6 bases). Looked up from germline, CDR1 is SNHLY and CDR2 is FYNNEI. The CDR3 is made up of 15 amino acids. The V end was cut by 8 bases, the J end by 0 bases, with 11 bases between.

The J gene is TRBJ2-1, the V gene TRBV28, with TRBD2 matching over 7 bases. The CDR3 contains 14 residues. The J segment lost 7 bases and the V segment lost 2 bases, leaving 5 bases of the junction unmatched. Per the germline V gene, CDR1 is MDHEN and CDR2 is SYDVKM. In nucleotides, the CDR3 is TGTGCCAGCAGTTTAACCGCCGGGGGGAATGAGCAGTTCTTC. Translating it yields CASSLTAGGNEQFF.

This clonotype was counted a single time. The chain joins TRBV9 to TRBJ2-4; D perhaps matches TRBD2 (6 bases). CDR3 length equals 14 residues. Per germline, CDR1 SGDLS and CDR2 YYNGEE. Trimming left V 4 bases short and J 9 bases short, with 17 bases between. The CDR3 spells CASSPQREDSIQYF. The CDR3 DNA follows: TGTGCCAGCAGCCCGCAGAGGGAGGATTCCATTCAGTACTTC. Full variable domain (missing parts from reference TRBV9 and TRBJ2-4): DSGVTQTPKHLITATGQRVTLRCSPRSGDLSVYWYQQSLDQGLQFLIQYYNGEERAKGNILERFSAQQFPDLHSELNLSSLELGDSALYFCASSPQREDSIQYFGAGTRLSVL.

The rearrangement joins TRBV3-1 to TRBJ2-2; TRBD2 might be the D (7 bases). Trimming stripped 0 bases from V and 3 bases from J, with 17 bases between. The CDR3 has 18 amino acids. Germline lookup yields CDR1 LGHDT and CDR2 YNNKEL (reference sequence). The CDR3 sequence is CASSQERGLAVHTGELFF. In DNA, the CDR3 is TGTGCCAGCAGCCAAGAACGGGGGCTAGCGGTCCACACCGGGGAGCTGTTTTTT.